Shown below are 13 T cell receptor beta chains from a single sample sequenced in a study of T cell clonality in common variable immunodeficiency. Some clones are missing from TCRdb's copy, which holds only in-frame ones; the method was immunoSEQ multiplex PCR. The table records around 45,000 clones without singletons, the ten largest covering about 9.4%. The sample was peripheral blood mononuclear cells. These receptors all stem from a person aged 18-70 years in good health.

This clone showed up many times. The CDR3 is cut off 3 residues early in the read; its end comes from the germline J gene. This chain uses TRBV2 with TRBJ2-3, with 9 bases aligning to TRBD2. Per the germline V gene, CDR1 is SNHLY and CDR2 is FYNNEI. The CDR3 length is 18 residues. J lost 2 bases, V lost 4 bases, and 13 bases had no gene match. CDR3: CASSVYSGGSVDTDTQYF. The sequenced CDR3 bases are TGTGCCAGCAGTGTATATAGCGGGGGCTCCGTCGACACAGATACG.

At least ten counts were recorded for this clone. The read is 3 residues too short to cover the CDR3 end, so that end is filled in from the germline J gene. The chain employs TRBV7-3 and TRBJ1-2, with 7 nucleotides matching TRBD1. CDR3 size: 20 residues. The junction had 22 bases not matched to a gene; V was cut back by 1 base and J by 5 bases. Germline CDR1 reads SGHTA; CDR2 reads FQGTGA. Incomplete CDR3 DNA: TGTGCCAGCAGCTTAAGTACGATATCGGGCAGACTAGGGGGCTCTTATGGC. It codes for CASSLSTISGRLGGSYG. The full CDR3 protein reads CASSLSTISGRLGGSYGYTF.

In this sample, this clone turned up many times. The CDR3 extends 3 residues past the end of the read, so its final part is completed from the germline J gene. V and J are TRBV28 and TRBJ1-3; maybe TRBD1 (5 bases). CDR1 is MDHEN and CDR2 is SYDVKM in the germline V gene. This CDR3 is built from 14 residues. V lost 6 bases, J lost 4 bases, and 13 bases lay in between. The CDR3 sequence is CASSTGSRGNTIYF. The DNA read from the CDR3 is TGTGCCAGCAGCACAGGTTCCAGGGGAAACACC.

This clone appeared many times. The read gets to within 3 residues of the CDR3 end, and the germline J gene fills in the rest. The genes are TRBV14 and TRBJ2-2; 9 bases align to TRBD1. The CDR3 has 14 residues. Germline assignment: CDR1 SGHDN and CDR2 FVKESK. The J segment lost 7 bases and the V segment lost 4 bases, leaving 4 bases of the junction unmatched. CDR3 DNA (partial): TGTGCCAGCAGCCGGACAGGGGAGGGCGGGGAG. This sequence encodes CASSRTGEGGE. The whole CDR3 reads CASSRTGEGGELFF.

The sample holds many counts of this clone. The CDR3 end lies 3 residues beyond the end of the read and is filled in from the germline J gene. The chain recombines TRBV19 with TRBJ1-3; D unresolved. The CDR3 consists of 14 residues. Trimming left V 2 bases short and J 2 bases short, with 7 bases between. Germline CDR1 reads LNHDA; CDR2 reads SQIVND (reference sequence). The chain's CDR3 is CASSISVAGNTIYF. The covered CDR3 bases are TGTGCCAGTAGTATATCGGTTGCTGGAAACACC.

At least ten counts were recorded for this clone. The read ends 3 residues shy of where the CDR3 ends; the end is completed using the germline J gene. The chain recombines TRBV28 with TRBJ2-1, with 9 positions matching TRBD2. CDR1 MDHEN and CDR2 SYDVKM come from the germline V gene. This CDR3 comprises 14 residues. The junction had 8 bases not matched to a gene; V was cut back by 6 bases and J by 8 bases. CDR3 amino acids: CASRVAGETHEQFF. Partial CDR3 DNA: TGTGCCAGCAGGGTAGCGGGAGAGACCCATGAG. The entire variable domain, with the rest obtained from reference TRBV28 and TRBJ2-1, is as follows: DVKVTQSSRYLVKRTGEKVFLECVQDMDHENMFWYRQDPGLGLRLIYFSYDVKMKEKGDIPEGYSVSREKKERFSLILESASTNQTSMYLCASRVAGETHEQFFGPGTRLTVL.

This clone was counted many times. The read stops 3 residues short of the end of the CDR3; the missing end is completed from the germline J gene. The chain joins TRBV5-1 to TRBJ2-3, with TRBD2 identical over 8 bases. J gave up 0 bases and V 5 bases, and 2 bases lay outside the gene matches. Per germline, CDR1 SGHRS and CDR2 YFSETQ. The CDR3 has 14 amino acids. Partial CDR3 DNA: TGCGCCAGCAGTCAGCGGGAGAGCACAGATACG. It specifies CASSQRESTDT. The full CDR3 protein reads CASSQRESTDTQYF.

In its sample, this clone was seen many times. Read data end 3 residues before the CDR3 end; the end is taken from the germline J gene. This chain uses TRBV7-1 with TRBJ2-1; 8 bases fit TRBD2. TRBV7-1 qualifies as an ORF whose function is uncertain. The CDR3 extends over 20 amino acids. The trim removed 3 bases at V and 1 base at J, leaving 17 bases unmatched. The sequenced CDR3 bases are TGTGCCAGCAGCTCCACCTTAGTAGTACTAGCGGTAGGATCCTACAATGAG. This encodes CASSSTLVVLAVGSYNE. The CDR3 in its entirety is CASSSTLVVLAVGSYNEQFF.

This clone was found many times. The DNA ends 3 residues before the CDR3 does, and the rest of the CDR3 is filled in from the germline J gene. The chain uses TRBV5-1 and TRBJ1-4, with 8 bases lining up with TRBD1. Trimming cost V 0 bases and J 8 bases; bases outside gene matches: 6. CDR1 and CDR2 from the germline V gene are SGHRS and YFSETQ. The CDR3 length is 15 residues. CDR3 DNA, as far as it was read: TGCGCCAGCAGCTTGGCCCCACAGGGGGACGAAAAA. This gives the protein CASSLAPQGDEK. The entire CDR3 sequence reads CASSLAPQGDEKLFF.

This clone has more than one count but fewer than ten. The read finishes 3 residues shy of the CDR3 end, and the germline J gene is used to complete it. The V gene is TRBV30, the J gene TRBJ1-1, with a possible D match to TRBD1 (5 bases). V was pared by 1 base and J by 1 base, with 7 bases between. CDR1 and CDR2 from the germline V gene are GTSNPN and SVGIG (reference sequence). This CDR3 contains 13 residues. CDR3 amino acids: CAWSADTNTEAFF. The sequenced CDR3 bases are TGTGCCTGGAGTGCGGACACGAACACTGAA.

This clone has at least ten counts. The CDR3 is cut off 3 residues early in the read; its end comes from the germline J gene. This chain joins TRBV6-2 or TRBV6-3 and TRBJ1-3; TRBD1 aligns across 7 bases. Germline CDR1 reads MNHEY; CDR2 reads SVGEGT. The J segment lost 0 bases and the V segment lost 2 bases, leaving 1 base of the junction unmatched. The CDR3 runs to 15 residues. The sequenced CDR3 bases are TGTGCCAGCAGTTACGACAGGGACTCTGGAAACACC. As protein: CASSYDRDSGNT. The whole CDR3 region reads CASSYDRDSGNTIYF.

This clone has ten or more counts. The read terminates 3 residues ahead of where the CDR3 ends, so the germline J gene completes it. V and J are TRBV4-2 and TRBJ1-1; 7 nucleotides align to TRBD1. This CDR3 region has 17 residues. From germline, CDR1 is LGHNA and CDR2 YNFKEQ. Germline trimming cut 4 bases from V and 0 bases from J; bases unmatched to any gene: 11. The CDR3: CASSPGGGQTMNTEAFF. The sequenced CDR3 bases are TGTGCCAGCAGCCCAGGAGGGGGACAGACCATGAACACTGAA.

This clone has a count of ten or more. The CDR3 extends 3 residues past the end of the read, so its final part is completed from the germline J gene. V and J are TRBV3-1 (or the pseudogene TRBV3-2) and TRBJ2-7; tentative D call: TRBD2 (5 bases). CDR1 is LGHDT and CDR2 is YNNKEL in the germline V gene (reference sequence). CDR3 length equals 13 residues. Trimming cost V 9 bases and J 5 bases, with 17 bases left between them. The part of the CDR3 DNA that was read is TGTGCCAGGATGGTATCAGAGACTAACGAG. Protein product: CARMVSETNE. The complete CDR3 reads CARMVSETNEQYF.